These 23 T cell receptor beta chains came from one sample sequenced in a study of shared clonotypes between healthy human individuals. Repertoires were generated with immunoSEQ multiplex PCR, while TCRdb's copy carries only in-frame clones and drops some. This sample yields roughly 1,100,000 clones, of which 75% are seen a single time; roughly 1.5% belongs to the top ten. The source material was memory CD4+ T cells sorted from blood. Subset in this sample: CD45RA-negative fraction. These receptors were taken from a man between 18 and 29 years old in good health.

This sequence joins TRBV5-1 and TRBJ2-3; the D gene could be TRBD1 or TRBD2 (5 bases each). Germline CDR1 and CDR2: SGHRS and YFSETQ. Trimming shortened V by 7 bases and J by 2 bases, and 8 bases separated the two germline ends. The CDR3 sequence is 12 residues long. CDR3 sequence (DNA): TGCGCCAGCTCGGGGCTCACAGATACGCAGTATTTT. It yields the protein CASSGLTDTQYF. Full variable domain (outside the CDR3, taken from reference TRBV5-1 and TRBJ2-3): KAGVTQTPRYLIKTRGQQVTLSCSPISGHRSVSWYQQTPGQGLQFLFEYFSETQRNKGNFPGRFSGRQFSNSRSEMNVSTLELGDSALYLCASSGLTDTQYFGPGTRLTVL.

In DNA form, the CDR3 reads TGTGCCAGCAGCTTAAGGGGGGAAATCTCGAACACTGAAGCTTTCTTT. The encoded protein is CASSLRGEISNTEAFF. The V and J genes are TRBV7-3 and TRBJ1-1; tentatively, D is TRBD1 (5 bases). V was cut by 1 base and J by 1 base, with 13 bases left in between. CDR3 size: 16 residues. The germline CDR1 and CDR2 sequences are SGHTA and FQGTGA.

V and J are TRBV6-1 and TRBJ2-3; D unresolved. The CDR3 is 14 amino acids. Trimming left V 6 bases short and J 0 bases short, with 10 bases between. Germline lookup yields CDR1 MNHNS and CDR2 SASEGT. For the CDR3, the DNA is TGTGCCAGCAGACAGCCTTCGAGCACAGATACGCAGTATTTT. Its translation is CASRQPSSTDTQYF.

Points on this clone: Other nucleotide sequences in the sample specify the same CDR3. The chain combines TRBV5-1 with TRBJ2-2; D remains ambiguous. Trimming took 0 bases from V and 2 from J, leaving 8 bases between them. The germline gives CDR1 SGHRS, CDR2 YFSETQ. CDR3 length: 15 residues. The CDR3 spells CASSLARLNTGELFF. CDR3 coding DNA: TGCGCCAGCAGCTTGGCCCGTCTTAACACCGGGGAGCTGTTTTTT.

To note about this clone: At one boundary the junction diverges from the germline segment, which might be a read error. The genes are TRBV7-7 and TRBJ2-5, with 8 nucleotides matching TRBD2. The CDR3 has 13 amino acids. Germline-derived CDR1 and CDR2 are SSHAT and FNYEAQ (reference sequence). CDR3: CASSLGLVETQYF. In DNA, the CDR3 is TGTGCTAGCAGCCTGGGACTAGTCGAGACCCAGTACTTC.

This clone has a handful of counts. The chain combines TRBV19 with TRBJ2-1; D may be TRBD2 (6 bases). V was pared by 3 bases and J by 4 bases, with 16 bases between. The CDR3 length is 16 residues. Germline V gene data show CDR1 as LNHDA and CDR2 as SQIVND (reference sequence). The CDR3 is CASSMRRGAGYNEQFF. CDR3 nucleotide sequence: TGTGCCAGTAGTATGCGGCGGGGTGCGGGGTACAATGAGCAGTTCTTC.

The chain is built from TRBV18 and TRBJ1-2, with D hard to call. The germline V and J ends were trimmed by 3 bases and 8 bases, with 13 bases remaining between them. The CDR3 extends over 13 amino acids. CDR1 and CDR2 (germline): KGHSH, LQKENI. This chain's CDR3 is CASSPGLVEGYTF. The CDR3, as DNA: TGTGCCAGCTCACCCGGACTGGTGGAAGGCTACACCTTC.

V is TRBV27 and J is TRBJ1-4, with D perhaps matching TRBD1 (5 bases). Germline V CDR1 and CDR2: MNHEY, SMNVEV (reference sequence). CDR3 length: 15 amino acids. V was pared by 6 bases and J by 7 bases, with 18 bases between. The CDR3 protein is CASRGIPPRGEKLFF. The CDR3 DNA is TGTGCCAGCAGAGGGATCCCCCCTAGGGGTGAAAAACTGTTTTTT.

This clone showed up just a few times. This chain uses TRBV29-1 with TRBJ1-6; D is possibly TRBD1 (6 bases). The CDR3 is 11 amino acids. CDR1 and CDR2 from the germline V gene are SQVTM and ANQGSEA. Trimming stripped 8 bases from V and 13 bases from J, with 15 bases between. CDR3 loop: CSPQGRVPLHF. The CDR3 DNA sequence: TGCAGCCCCCAGGGGCGAGTGCCCCTCCACTTT.

The chain joins TRBV30 to TRBJ2-3; a possible D gene is TRBD1 (6 bases). The ends were cut back, 5 bases at V and 8 bases at J, with 11 bases in the middle. This CDR3 region has 11 residues. CDR1 and CDR2 (germline): GTSNPN, SVGIG (reference sequence). The CDR3 region has the DNA TGTGCCTGGGGGGGCCTAGCTACGCAGTATTTT. Translating gives CAWGGLATQYF.

The chain links TRBV5-5 to TRBJ2-6; D is ambiguous. The germline V gene encodes CDR1 SGHKS and CDR2 YYEKEE (reference sequence). Trimming removed 4 bases at V and 4 bases at J, with 12 bases between. CDR3 length equals 15 residues. CDR3 region: CASSPVGSGANVLTF. The CDR3 region has the DNA TGTGCCAGCAGCCCTGTGGGGTCCGGGGCCAACGTCCTGACTTTC.

The chain carries TRBV5-1 and TRBJ2-1, with TRBD2 matching over 10 bases. J was trimmed by 5 bases and V by 3 bases; bases with no gene match: 8. Germline V CDR1 and CDR2: SGHRS, YFSETQ. This CDR3 region has 16 residues. The CDR3 here is CASSSGGLAPNNEQFF. DNA for the CDR3: TGCGCCAGCAGCTCGGGGGGACTAGCGCCTAACAATGAGCAGTTCTTC. The whole variable domain, filled in from reference TRBV5-1 and TRBJ2-1, reads KAGVTQTPRYLIKTRGQQVTLSCSPISGHRSVSWYQQTPGQGLQFLFEYFSETQRNKGNFPGRFSGRQFSNSRSEMNVSTLELGDSALYLCASSSGGLAPNNEQFFGPGTRLTVL.

V usage is TRBV2 and J usage is TRBJ2-2, with 12 nucleotides matching TRBD2. There are 15 residues in the CDR3. J lost 4 bases, V lost 5 bases, and 2 bases had no gene match. The germline CDR1 and CDR2 sequences are SNHLY and FYNNEI. CDR3 region: CASSLAGGPTGELFF. CDR3 in DNA: TGTGCCAGCAGTCTAGCGGGAGGGCCCACCGGGGAGCTGTTTTTT.

The chain combines TRBV28 with TRBJ1-2, with a weak D call TRBD1 (5 bases). CDR1 and CDR2 (germline): MDHEN, SYDVKM. CDR3 length: 13 amino acids. The V end was cut by 4 bases, the J end by 4 bases, with 10 bases between. The CDR3 reads CASSSGTAYGYTF. Written as DNA, the CDR3 is TGTGCCAGCAGTTCCGGGACGGCCTATGGCTACACCTTC.

This clone was seen a few times. The same CDR3 arises from other DNA sequences in this sample as well. The gene calls are TRBV4-1 and TRBJ2-2; D is tentatively TRBD1 or TRBD2 (5 bases each). The CDR3 runs 15 residues. Germline-derived CDR1 and CDR2 are MGHRA and YSYEKL. Trimming took off 0 bases at V and 5 bases at J, with 10 bases between the two ends. The chain's CDR3 is CASSQEGTVTGELFF. The CDR3 DNA is TGCGCCAGCAGCCAAGAGGGGACGGTTACCGGGGAGCTGTTTTTT.

The rearrangement links TRBV7-9 to TRBJ2-4; D uncertain. The V and J ends lost 5 bases and 7 bases respectively, with 12 bases between them. CDR1 SEHNR and CDR2 FQNEAQ come from the germline V gene (reference sequence). CDR3 length equals 13 residues. This CDR3 reads CASSPEVPNIQYF. In DNA form, the CDR3 reads TGTGCCAGCAGCCCCGAAGTCCCTAACATTCAGTACTTC.

The DNA for the CDR3 is TGTGCCAGCAGATCTACAGGAGGCAGCAATCAGCCCCAGCATTTT. It is translated as CASRSTGGSNQPQHF. This chain uses TRBV28 with TRBJ1-5; D perhaps matches TRBD1 (5 bases). The CDR3 runs to 15 residues. The V gene's germline CDR1 is MDHEN and CDR2 SYDVKM. Trimming took 6 bases from V and 1 from J, leaving 13 bases between them.

This clone was seen many times. The rearrangement joins TRBV5-8 to TRBJ1-2; the D is unclear. Trimming pared 3 bases from V and 6 bases from J, leaving 24 bases between. The CDR3 runs to 17 residues. In germline, CDR1 is SGHTS, CDR2 YDEGEE. The CDR3 sequence: CASSSMSTSFIENGYTF. In DNA, the CDR3 is TGTGCCAGCAGCTCCATGTCAACCTCTTTTATAGAGAATGGCTACACCTTC.

The V and J genes are TRBV5-4 and TRBJ2-2; tentatively, D is TRBD2 (6 bases). This CDR3 region has 16 residues. Looked up from germline, CDR1 is SGHNT and CDR2 is YYREEE (reference sequence). V lost 0 bases and J 5 bases, leaving 14 bases between the germline ends. DNA for the CDR3: TGTGCCAGCAGCTTGGGGGGTCTAGCGATAACCGGGGAGCTGTTTTTT. Its protein product is CASSLGGLAITGELFF.

This clone was detected once. The chain recombines TRBV5-6 with TRBJ1-1; D perhaps matches TRBD1 (5 bases). CDR1 and CDR2 (germline): SGHDT, YYEEEE. This CDR3 contains 15 residues. Trimming stripped 4 bases from V and 1 base from J, with 14 bases between. CDR3 loop: CASSPAGAGNTEAFF. The CDR3, as DNA: TGTGCCAGCAGCCCAGCCGGGGCAGGGAACACTGAAGCTTTCTTT.

In its sample, this clone was seen a few times. The chain combines TRBV29-1 with TRBJ1-2; D remains ambiguous. V was cut by 7 bases and J by 1 base, with 10 bases left in between. Germline assignment: CDR1 SQVTM and CDR2 ANQGSEA. The length of the CDR3 is 12 residues. CDR3 in DNA: TGCAGCGCATCCGAGGGTAACTATGGCTACACCTTC. Translation gives CSASEGNYGYTF.

The chain has TRBV9 and TRBJ2-1; the match to TRBD2 covers 9 bases. CDR3 length: 17 residues. V lost 3 bases to trimming and J lost 4 bases; unmatched junction nucleotides: 11. The germline gives CDR1 SGDLS, CDR2 YYNGEE. CDR3 amino acids: CASSEIAGALVYNEQFF. DNA of the CDR3: TGTGCCAGCAGCGAAATAGCGGGAGCTCTGGTATACAATGAGCAGTTCTTC.

V is TRBV7-9 and J is TRBJ2-3; 14 bases agree with TRBD2. V lost 1 base and J lost 9; bases outside the gene matches: 3. Germline assignment: CDR1 SEHNR and CDR2 FQNEAQ (reference sequence). The CDR3 runs to 15 residues. CDR3 region: CASSLGLAGGTTQYF. DNA of the CDR3: TGTGCCAGCAGCTTAGGACTAGCGGGGGGGACGACGCAGTATTTT.